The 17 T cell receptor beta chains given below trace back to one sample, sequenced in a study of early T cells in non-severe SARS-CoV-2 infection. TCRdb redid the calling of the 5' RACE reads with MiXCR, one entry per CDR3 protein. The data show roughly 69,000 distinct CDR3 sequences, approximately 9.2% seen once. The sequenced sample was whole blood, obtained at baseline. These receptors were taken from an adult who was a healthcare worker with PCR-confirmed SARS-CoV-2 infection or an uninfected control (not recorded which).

The chain's CDR3 is CATSRASYEQYF. CDR3 DNA sequence: TGTGCCACCAGCAGAGCCAGCTACGAGCAGTACTTC. The chain employs TRBV15 and TRBJ2-7; D call uncertain. CDR1 and CDR2 from the germline V gene are LNHNV and YYDKDF (reference sequence). This CDR3 is built from 12 residues. V lost 1 base and J 3 bases, leaving 4 bases between the germline ends. The complete variable domain, with remaining parts taken from reference TRBV15 and TRBJ2-7, reads DAMVIQNPRYQVTQFGKPVTLSCSQTLNHNVMYWYQQKSSQAPKLLFHYYDKDFNNEADTPDNFQSRRPNTSFCFLDIRSPGLGDTAMYLCATSRASYEQYFGPGTRLTVT.

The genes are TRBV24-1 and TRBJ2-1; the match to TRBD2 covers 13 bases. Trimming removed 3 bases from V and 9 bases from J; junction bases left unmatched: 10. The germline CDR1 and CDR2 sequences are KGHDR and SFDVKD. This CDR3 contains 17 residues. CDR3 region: CATSDGQTSGRLGEQFF. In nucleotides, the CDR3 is TGTGCCACCAGTGATGGCCAGACTAGCGGGAGGTTGGGTGAGCAGTTCTTC.

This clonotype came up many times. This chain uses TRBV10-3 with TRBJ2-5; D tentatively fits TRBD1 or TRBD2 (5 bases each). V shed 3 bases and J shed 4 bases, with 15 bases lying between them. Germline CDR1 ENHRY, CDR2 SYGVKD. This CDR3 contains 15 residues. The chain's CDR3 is CAISDSGTPAETQYF. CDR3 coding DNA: TGTGCCATCAGTGACTCCGGGACCCCGGCAGAGACCCAGTACTTC.

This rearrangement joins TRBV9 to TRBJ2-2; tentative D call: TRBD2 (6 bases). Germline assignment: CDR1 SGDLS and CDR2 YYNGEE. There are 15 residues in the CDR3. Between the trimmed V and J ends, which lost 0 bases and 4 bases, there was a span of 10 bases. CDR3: CASSVAGRGTGELFF. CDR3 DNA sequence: TGTGCCAGCAGCGTAGCCGGGAGAGGCACCGGGGAGCTGTTTTTT.

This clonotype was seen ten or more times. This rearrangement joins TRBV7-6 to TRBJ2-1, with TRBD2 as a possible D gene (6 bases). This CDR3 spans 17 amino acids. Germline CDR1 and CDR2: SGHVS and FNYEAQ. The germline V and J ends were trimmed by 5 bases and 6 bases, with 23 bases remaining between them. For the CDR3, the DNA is TGTGCCAGCAGCCCACAAGGCGGCGGGACTCTCGGCAATGAGCAGTTCTTC. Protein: CASSPQGGGTLGNEQFF.

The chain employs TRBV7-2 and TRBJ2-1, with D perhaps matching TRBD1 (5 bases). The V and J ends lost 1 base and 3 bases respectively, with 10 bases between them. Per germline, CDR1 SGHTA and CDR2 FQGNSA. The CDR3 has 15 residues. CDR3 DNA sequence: TGTGCCAGCAGCTTAGGACAGAGCAACTACAATGAGCAGTTCTTC. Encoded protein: CASSLGQSNYNEQFF.

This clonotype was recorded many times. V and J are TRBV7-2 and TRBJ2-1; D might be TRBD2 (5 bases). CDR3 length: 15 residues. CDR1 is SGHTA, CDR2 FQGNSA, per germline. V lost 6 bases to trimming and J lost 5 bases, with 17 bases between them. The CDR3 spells CASRQTRLADNEQFF. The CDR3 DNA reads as TGTGCCAGCAGACAAACTAGGTTAGCCGACAATGAGCAGTTCTTC.

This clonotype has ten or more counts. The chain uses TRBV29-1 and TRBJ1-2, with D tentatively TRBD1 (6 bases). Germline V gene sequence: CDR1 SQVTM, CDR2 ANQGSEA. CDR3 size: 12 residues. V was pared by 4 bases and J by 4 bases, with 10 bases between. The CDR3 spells CSVVVQGYGYTF. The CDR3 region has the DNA TGCAGCGTTGTGGTACAGGGCTATGGCTACACCTTC.

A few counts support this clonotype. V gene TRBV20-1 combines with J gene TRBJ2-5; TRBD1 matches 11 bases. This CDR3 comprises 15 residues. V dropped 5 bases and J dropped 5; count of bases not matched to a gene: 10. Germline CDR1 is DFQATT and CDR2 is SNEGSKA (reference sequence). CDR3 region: CSAGQGASASETQYF. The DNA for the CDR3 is TGCAGTGCTGGACAGGGGGCTTCTGCCTCGGAGACCCAGTACTTC.

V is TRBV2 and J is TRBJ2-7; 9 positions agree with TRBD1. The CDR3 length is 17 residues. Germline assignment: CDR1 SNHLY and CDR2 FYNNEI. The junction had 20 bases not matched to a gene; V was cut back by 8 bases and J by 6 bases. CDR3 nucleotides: TGTGCCAGCTCCCGCGACCTACCCCGGGACAGGGTTGGCGAGCAGTACTTC. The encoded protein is CASSRDLPRDRVGEQYF.

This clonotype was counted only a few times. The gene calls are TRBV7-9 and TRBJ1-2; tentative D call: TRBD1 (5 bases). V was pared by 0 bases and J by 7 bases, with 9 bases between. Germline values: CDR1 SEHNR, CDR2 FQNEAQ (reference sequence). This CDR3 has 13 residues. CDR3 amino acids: CASSLAQARGYTF. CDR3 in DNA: TGTGCCAGCAGCTTAGCACAGGCGCGTGGCTACACCTTC.

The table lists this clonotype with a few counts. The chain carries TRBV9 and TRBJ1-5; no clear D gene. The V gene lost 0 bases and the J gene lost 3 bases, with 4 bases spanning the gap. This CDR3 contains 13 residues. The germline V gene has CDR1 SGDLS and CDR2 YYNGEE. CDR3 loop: CASSVGFNQPQHF. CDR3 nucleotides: TGTGCCAGCAGCGTAGGTTTCAATCAGCCCCAGCATTTT.

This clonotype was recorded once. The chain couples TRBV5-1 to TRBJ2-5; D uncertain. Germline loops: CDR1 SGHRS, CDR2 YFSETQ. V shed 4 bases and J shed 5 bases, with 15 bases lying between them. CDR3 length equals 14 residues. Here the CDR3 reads CASSLNPPQETQYF. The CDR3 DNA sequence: TGCGCCAGCAGCCTAAACCCCCCCCAGGAGACCCAGTACTTC.

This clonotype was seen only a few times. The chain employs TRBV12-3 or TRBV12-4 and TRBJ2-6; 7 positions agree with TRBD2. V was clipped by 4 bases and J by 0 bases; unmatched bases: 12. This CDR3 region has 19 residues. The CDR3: CASSSRRGLLYSGANVLTF. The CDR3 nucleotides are TGTGCCAGCAGTTCCCGGAGGGGACTACTTTACTCTGGGGCCAACGTCCTGACTTTC.

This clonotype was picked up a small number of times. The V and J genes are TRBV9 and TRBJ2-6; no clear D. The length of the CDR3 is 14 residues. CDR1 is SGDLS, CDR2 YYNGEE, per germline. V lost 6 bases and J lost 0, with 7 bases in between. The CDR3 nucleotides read TGTGCCAGCACCCTAAGCTCTGGGGCCAACGTCCTGACTTTC. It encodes CASTLSSGANVLTF.

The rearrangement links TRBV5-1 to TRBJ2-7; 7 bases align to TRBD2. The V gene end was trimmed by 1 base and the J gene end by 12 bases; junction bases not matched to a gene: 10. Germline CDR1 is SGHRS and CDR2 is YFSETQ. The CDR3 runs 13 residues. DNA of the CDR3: TGCGCCAGCAGCTTGAAACTTGACGGGAGGACGTACTTC. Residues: CASSLKLDGRTYF.

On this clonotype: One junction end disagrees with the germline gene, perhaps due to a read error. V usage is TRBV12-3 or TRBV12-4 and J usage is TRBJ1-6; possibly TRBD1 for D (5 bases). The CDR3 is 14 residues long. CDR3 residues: CASRLGTTNSPLHF. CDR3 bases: TGTGCCAGCAGGTTAGGGACGACGAATTCACCCCTCCACTTT.